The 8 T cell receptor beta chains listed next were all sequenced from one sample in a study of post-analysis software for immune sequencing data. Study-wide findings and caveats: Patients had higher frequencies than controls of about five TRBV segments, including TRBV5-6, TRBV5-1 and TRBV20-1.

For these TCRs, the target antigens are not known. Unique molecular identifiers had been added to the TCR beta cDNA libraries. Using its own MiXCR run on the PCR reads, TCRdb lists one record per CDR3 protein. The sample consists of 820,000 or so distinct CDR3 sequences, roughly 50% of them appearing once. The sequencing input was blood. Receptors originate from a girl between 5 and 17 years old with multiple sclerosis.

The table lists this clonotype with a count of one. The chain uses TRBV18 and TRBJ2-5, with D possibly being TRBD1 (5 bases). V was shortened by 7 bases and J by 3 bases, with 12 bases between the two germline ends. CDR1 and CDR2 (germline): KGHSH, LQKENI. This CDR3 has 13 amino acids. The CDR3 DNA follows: TGTGCCAGCTGCCGTAGCAGGGAAGAGACCCAGTACTTC. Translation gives CASCRSREETQYF.

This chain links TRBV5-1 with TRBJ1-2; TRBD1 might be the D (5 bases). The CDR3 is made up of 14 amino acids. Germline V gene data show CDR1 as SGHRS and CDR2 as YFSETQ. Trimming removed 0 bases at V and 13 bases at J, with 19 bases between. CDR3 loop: CASSLDGGATSGTF. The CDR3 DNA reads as TGCGCCAGCAGCTTGGATGGAGGGGCCACCAGCGGCACCTTC.

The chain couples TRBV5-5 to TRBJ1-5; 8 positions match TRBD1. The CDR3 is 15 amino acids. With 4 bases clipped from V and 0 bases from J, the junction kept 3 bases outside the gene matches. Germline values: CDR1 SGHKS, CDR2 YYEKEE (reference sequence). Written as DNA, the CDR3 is TGTGCCAGCAGCGGGGGACAGGTTAGCAATCAGCCCCAGCATTTT. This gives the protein CASSGGQVSNQPQHF.

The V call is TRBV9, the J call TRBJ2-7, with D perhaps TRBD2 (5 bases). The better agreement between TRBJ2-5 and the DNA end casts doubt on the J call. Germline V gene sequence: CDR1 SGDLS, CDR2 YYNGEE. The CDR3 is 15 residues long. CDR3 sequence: CASSVLDRRVETQYF. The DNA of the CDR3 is TGTGCCAGCAGCGTCCTCGATAGGCGGGTAGAGACCCAGTACTTC.

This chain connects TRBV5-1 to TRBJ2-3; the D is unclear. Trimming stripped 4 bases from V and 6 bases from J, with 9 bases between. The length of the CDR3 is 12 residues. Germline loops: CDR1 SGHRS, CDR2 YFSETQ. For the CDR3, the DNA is TGCGCCAGCAGCATCACTGCTGATACGCAGTATTTT. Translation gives CASSITADTQYF.

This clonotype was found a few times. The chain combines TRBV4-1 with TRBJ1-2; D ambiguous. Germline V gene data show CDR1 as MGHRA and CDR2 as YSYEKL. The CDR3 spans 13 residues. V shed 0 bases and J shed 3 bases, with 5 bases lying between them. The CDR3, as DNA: TGCGCCAGCAGCCAAGATCCCCACTATGGCTACACCTTC. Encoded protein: CASSQDPHYGYTF.

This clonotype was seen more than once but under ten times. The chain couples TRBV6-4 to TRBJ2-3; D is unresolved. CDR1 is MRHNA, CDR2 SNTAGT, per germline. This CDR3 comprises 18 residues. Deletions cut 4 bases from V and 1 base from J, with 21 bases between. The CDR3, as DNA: TGTGCCAGCAGTGTGGAGCTAGTAGGCCGCTTGGGCACAGATACGCAGTATTTT. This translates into CASSVELVGRLGTDTQYF.

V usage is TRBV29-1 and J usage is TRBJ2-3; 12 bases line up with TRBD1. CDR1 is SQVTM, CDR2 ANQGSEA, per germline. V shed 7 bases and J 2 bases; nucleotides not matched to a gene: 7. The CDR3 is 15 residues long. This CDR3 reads CSGGGQGASTDTQYF. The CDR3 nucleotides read TGCAGCGGCGGGGGACAGGGGGCCTCCACAGATACGCAGTATTTT.